The next 20 T cell receptor beta chains were all read from a single sample in a study of beta chain features in type 1 diabetes. Study-level results: TCRB CDR3 length was moderately but significantly reduced in all four CD4+ subsets of Type 1 diabetes patients.

Expressed TCRB transcripts were sequenced because the entire RNA isolate underwent reverse transcription. Here immunoSEQ multiplex PCR was the method, and the copy in TCRdb shows in-frame clones only, minus some. The data hold about 260,000 clones, with 20% observed a single time. Their antigens are not known. The sample taken for sequencing was naive CD4+ T cells from blood. These TCRs come from a woman between 35 and 50 years old with type 1 diabetes.

This chain links TRBV27 with TRBJ1-1, with D perhaps matching TRBD1 (5 bases). CDR3 length equals 10 residues. Germline values: CDR1 MNHEY, CDR2 SMNVEV (reference sequence). Between the trimmed V and J ends, which lost 8 bases and 11 bases, there was a span of 12 bases. CDR3 loop: CASGEQEAFF. As DNA, the CDR3 is TGTGCCAGCGGAGAACAGGAGGCTTTCTTT.

In this sample, this clone turned up a few times. This chain links TRBV15 with TRBJ1-1, with a weak D call TRBD1 (5 bases). This CDR3 has 14 amino acids. With 1 base removed from V and 1 base from J, the gap between germline ends came to 7 bases. Germline V CDR1 and CDR2: LNHNV, YYDKDF (reference sequence). This chain's CDR3 is CATSRGGGNTEAFF. CDR3 in DNA: TGTGCCACCAGCAGAGGCGGGGGGAACACTGAAGCTTTCTTT.

The chain uses TRBV29-1 and TRBJ2-1; D unresolved. This CDR3 region has 12 residues. V gave up 7 bases and J gave up 3 bases, with 10 bases separating them. Germline CDR1 SQVTM, CDR2 ANQGSEA. CDR3: CSAAVGYNEQFF. The DNA for the CDR3 is TGCAGCGCGGCGGTGGGCTACAATGAGCAGTTCTTC.

This clone was observed a few times. V is TRBV28 and J is TRBJ2-5; perhaps TRBD2 as D (5 bases). Trimming shortened V by 4 bases and J by 3 bases, and 15 bases separated the two germline ends. The germline CDR1 and CDR2 sequences are MDHEN and SYDVKM. CDR3 length: 15 residues. CDR3 sequence (DNA): TGTGCCAGCAGTTCCATACAAGTGGGAGAAGAGACCCAGTACTTC. As protein: CASSSIQVGEETQYF.

This chain joins TRBV15 and TRBJ2-6; 9 bases align to TRBD1. Germline assignment: CDR1 LNHNV and CDR2 YYDKDF (reference sequence). The CDR3 consists of 18 residues. V shed 1 base and J 0 bases; nucleotides not matched to a gene: 4. CDR3 region: CATSRGDRAGSGANVLTF. CDR3 sequence (DNA): TGTGCCACCAGCAGAGGGGACAGGGCCGGCTCTGGGGCCAACGTCCTGACTTTC.

The J gene is TRBJ1-5, the V gene TRBV29-1, with TRBD1 matching 7 bases. Germline assignment: CDR1 SQVTM and CDR2 ANQGSEA. The length of the CDR3 is 16 residues. Trimming cost V 1 base and J 2 bases; bases outside gene matches: 8. The CDR3 nucleotides read TGCAGCGTTGAAGTCCAACAGGGGCCGGGCAATCAGCCCCAGCATTTT. Protein product: CSVEVQQGPGNQPQHF.

This clone turned up a few times. The chain carries TRBV19 and TRBJ2-1; D is undetermined. In germline, CDR1 is LNHDA, CDR2 SQIVND (reference sequence). There are 14 residues in the CDR3. Trimming took 5 bases from V and 7 from J, leaving 15 bases between them. CDR3 nucleotide sequence: TGTGCCAGTAGTCCCTTCGCGAGTTCGAATGAGCAGTTCTTC. Its protein is CASSPFASSNEQFF.

The chain joins TRBV7-9 to TRBJ1-1; no definite D call. V was pared by 4 bases and J by 5 bases, with 11 bases between. The CDR3 spans 13 residues. Germline values: CDR1 SEHNR, CDR2 FQNEAQ (reference sequence). CDR3 protein: CASSSLPGTEAFF. For the CDR3, the DNA is TGTGCCAGCAGCTCTCTACCGGGAACTGAAGCTTTCTTT.

The chain uses TRBV5-4 and TRBJ1-4; the D gene is possibly TRBD1 (5 bases). V shed 4 bases and J shed 12 bases, with 13 bases lying between them. The CDR3 totals 12 residues. Per the germline V gene, CDR1 is SGHNT and CDR2 is YYREEE (reference sequence). DNA of the CDR3: TGTGCCAGCAGCCGAGGAGGGGCTCAACTGTTTTTT. As protein: CASSRGGAQLFF. The full variable domain, completed using reference TRBV5-4 and TRBJ1-4, is ETGVTQSPTHLIKTRGQQVTLRCSSQSGHNTVSWYQQALGQGPQFIFQYYREEENGRGNFPPRFSGLQFPNYSSELNVNALELDDSALYLCASSRGGAQLFFGSGTQLSVL.

This chain links TRBV19 with TRBJ1-5; no firm D call. CDR1 LNHDA and CDR2 SQIVND come from the germline V gene (reference sequence). The V end was cut by 3 bases, the J end by 4 bases, with 13 bases between. The CDR3 covers 15 residues. The chain's CDR3 is CASSMISAGNQPQHF. The CDR3 DNA reads as TGTGCCAGTAGTATGATAAGCGCGGGGAATCAGCCCCAGCATTTT.

The chain has TRBV7-3 and TRBJ2-7; D may be TRBD1 (6 bases). The ends were cut back, 0 bases at V and 0 bases at J, with 6 bases in the middle. Germline loops: CDR1 SGHTA, CDR2 FQGTGA. The CDR3 loop spans 14 amino acids. CDR3 bases: TGTGCCAGCAGCTTAACGACAGGCTCCTACGAGCAGTACTTC. Protein: CASSLTTGSYEQYF.

This clone was recorded once. V and J are TRBV7-3 and TRBJ1-1, with D possibly matching TRBD1 (5 bases). Germline CDR1 reads SGHTA; CDR2 reads FQGTGA. The CDR3 sequence is 15 residues long. V dropped 5 bases and J dropped 1 base, with 14 bases sitting between them. This CDR3 reads CASSALAGGNTEAFF. Here the CDR3 DNA reads TGTGCCAGCAGCGCCCTAGCCGGGGGGAACACTGAAGCTTTCTTT.

This clone was picked up a small number of times. The chain links TRBV28 to TRBJ1-2; 8 bases align to TRBD1. Germline loops: CDR1 MDHEN, CDR2 SYDVKM. The V and J ends lost 6 bases and 6 bases, in that order; junction bases with no gene match: 12. This CDR3 spans 15 amino acids. The CDR3 region has the DNA TGTGCCAGCAGAACCACGGGACAGGCGTCGGATGGCTACACCTTC. Translating gives CASRTTGQASDGYTF.

This clone turned up a few times. The V call is TRBV28, the J call TRBJ1-1; TRBD1 agrees at 9 bases. After removal of 5 bases from V and 6 bases from J, the junction contained 10 bases not matched to a gene. The germline V gene encodes CDR1 MDHEN and CDR2 SYDVKM. This CDR3 has 15 residues. CDR3 residues: CASSPQGQGWPEAFF. The CDR3 nucleotides read TGTGCCAGCAGTCCCCAGGGACAGGGTTGGCCTGAAGCTTTCTTT.

V and J are TRBV7-2 and TRBJ1-1; unclear D gene. Trimming shortened V by 4 bases and J by 2 bases, and 17 bases separated the two germline ends. The CDR3 spans 16 residues. CDR1 is SGHTA, CDR2 FQGNSA, per germline. The CDR3 protein is CASSWRRQPFNTEAFF. Here the CDR3 DNA reads TGTGCCAGCAGCTGGAGAAGGCAGCCCTTTAACACTGAAGCTTTCTTT. Full variable domain (remainder filled in from reference TRBV7-2 and TRBJ1-1): GAGVSQSPSNKVTEKGKDVELRCDPISGHTALYWYRQSLGQGLEFLIYFQGNSAPDKSGLPSDRFSAERTGGSVSTLTIQRTQQEDSAVYLCASSWRRQPFNTEAFFGQGTRLTVV.

This chain joins TRBV7-9 and TRBJ1-4, with 7 bases aligning to TRBD1. The CDR3 length is 16 residues. Germline V gene data show CDR1 as SEHNR and CDR2 as FQNEAQ (reference sequence). Trimming cost V 4 bases and J 7 bases; bases outside gene matches: 12. The CDR3 sequence: CASSSPQGGPIEKLFF. The CDR3 DNA reads as TGTGCCAGCAGCTCTCCCCAGGGGGGTCCAATTGAAAAACTGTTTTTT.

J is TRBJ1-4 and V is TRBV30, with D unclear. The CDR3 contains 13 residues. The V and J ends lost 5 bases and 0 bases respectively, with 7 bases between them. Germline CDR1 and CDR2: GTSNPN and SVGIG (reference sequence). CDR3 protein: CAWAEATNEKLFF. DNA of the CDR3: TGTGCCTGGGCGGAGGCAACTAATGAAAAACTGTTTTTT. Using reference TRBV30 and TRBJ1-4 for the parts outside the CDR3, the full variable domain is SQTIHQWPATLVQPVGSPLSLECTVEGTSNPNLYWYRQAAGRGLQLLFYSVGIGQISSEVPQNLSASRPQDRQFILSSKKLLLSDSGFYLCAWAEATNEKLFFGSGTQLSVL.

The chain joins TRBV15 to TRBJ2-1, with unresolved D. The CDR3 is made up of 14 amino acids. Deletions cut 0 bases from V and 7 bases from J, with 10 bases between. CDR1 and CDR2 (germline): LNHNV, YYDKDF (reference sequence). As DNA, the CDR3 is TGTGCCACCAGCAGAGATCTTGACGGGAATGAGCAGTTCTTC. Translating it yields CATSRDLDGNEQFF.

The sample holds a few counts of this clone. The rearrangement joins TRBV6-6 to TRBJ1-2; 7 nucleotides agree with TRBD1. The germline V gene encodes CDR1 MNHNY and CDR2 SVGAGI (reference sequence). Unmatched junction bases numbered 3, after V lost 5 bases and J lost 6 bases. The CDR3 consists of 12 residues. The CDR3 sequence: CASSRQGDGYTF. The CDR3 nucleotides read TGTGCCAGCAGTAGACAGGGAGATGGCTACACCTTC.

This chain links TRBV10-3 with TRBJ1-6; 7 bases line up with TRBD1. The V gene end was trimmed by 4 bases and the J gene end by 6 bases; junction bases not matched to a gene: 3. The CDR3 sequence is 14 residues long. The V gene's germline CDR1 is ENHRY and CDR2 SYGVKD. CDR3 sequence reads: CAISGGGGNSPLHF. The CDR3 DNA sequence: TGTGCCATCAGTGGAGGGGGCGGTAATTCACCCCTCCACTTT.